This T cell receptor (beta chain) comes out of a study of cytomegalovirus exposure and HLA in healthy donors. Primers: 60 Vbeta forward and 13 Jbeta reverse. TCRdb's table, derived via immunoSEQ multiplex PCR, lists solely in-frame clones and lacks some. The sample includes under 150,000 clones, 75% to 85% of them seen just once. Source material: PBMCs. The TCR originated in a girl aged 2-10 years in good health and CMV-seronegative.

CDR3 in amino acids: CASSGAGPQVGNTIYF. The DNA for the CDR3 is TGCGCCAGCAGTGGGGCCGGGCCGCAAGTCGGGAACACCATATATTTT. The V and J genes are TRBV23-1 and TRBJ1-3; D may be TRBD1 (5 bases). TRBV23-1 is noted as an ORF with a role that remains uncertain. Deletions cut 5 bases from V and 7 bases from J, with 21 bases between. The CDR3 loop spans 16 amino acids.